This TCR beta chain is from a study of beta chain features in type 1 diabetes. Expressed TCRB transcripts got sequenced, as all isolated RNA was reverse transcribed. The repertoire was sequenced with immunoSEQ multiplex PCR; TCRdb's copy has only in-frame clones and lacks some. The sample contains hundreds of thousands of clones, over 10% of which appear only once. Germline loops: CDR1 SGHAT, CDR2 FQDESV (reference sequence). The V gene lost 2 bases and the J gene lost 8 bases, with 6 bases spanning the gap. The CDR3 is made up of 12 amino acids. Comments on this clone: Its antigen is unidentified.

Study-wide results and caveats: People with Type 1 diabetes carried modestly yet significantly shorter TCRB CDR3s in all four CD4+ subsets.

Input material: naive CD4+ T cells from blood. J is TRBJ2-2 and V is TRBV11-1, with D possibly being TRBD2 (6 bases). The sequence was collected from a man aged 18 to 35 with type 1 diabetes. The CDR3 loop is CASSLREGELFF. Written as DNA, the CDR3 is TGTGCCAGCAGCTTACGGGAGGGGGAGCTGTTTTTT.